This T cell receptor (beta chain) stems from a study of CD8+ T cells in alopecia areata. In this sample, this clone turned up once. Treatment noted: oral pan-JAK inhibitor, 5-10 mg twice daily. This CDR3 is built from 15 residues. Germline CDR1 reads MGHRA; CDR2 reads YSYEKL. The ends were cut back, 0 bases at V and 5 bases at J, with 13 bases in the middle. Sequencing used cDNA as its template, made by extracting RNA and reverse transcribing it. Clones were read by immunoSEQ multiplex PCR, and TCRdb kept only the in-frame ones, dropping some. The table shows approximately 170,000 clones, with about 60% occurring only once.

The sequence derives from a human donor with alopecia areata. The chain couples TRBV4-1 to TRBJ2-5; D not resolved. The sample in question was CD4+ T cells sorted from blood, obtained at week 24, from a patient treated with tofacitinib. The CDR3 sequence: CASSQESGVGETQYF. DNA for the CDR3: TGCGCCAGCAGCCAAGAAAGTGGGGTCGGGGAGACCCAGTACTTC.